Following are 19 T cell receptor beta chains from one sample sequenced in a study of cytomegalovirus exposure and HLA in healthy donors (dated by TCRdb to about 2017). The library came from the immunoSEQ multiplex PCR assay. A mixture of 60 forward primers for TCR Vbeta segments and 13 reverse primers for TCR Jbeta segments was used in the multiplex PCR. TCRdb limited this immuneACCESS table to in-frame rearrangements with V and J called. A share of clones is missing; checked studies link under half to unresolved V genes, and the rest is unexplained. This specimen's table enumerates 65,000 to 90,000 clones. 2.7% of the sample is held by the ten biggest clonotypes. The sample was PBMCs. All receptors derive from a man aged 35-49 years in good health and CMV-seronegative.

The chain uses TRBV5-1 and TRBJ1-6; D unclear. The CDR3 spans 14 residues. The V gene lost 0 bases and the J gene lost 6 bases, with 7 bases spanning the gap. Germline V CDR1 and CDR2: SGHRS, YFSETQ. The CDR3 DNA reads as TGCGCCAGCAGCTTGGATTTATCTAATTCACCCCTCCACTTT. Protein sequence: CASSLDLSNSPLHF.

The V and J genes are TRBV7-9 and TRBJ1-1; weak D call: TRBD1 (5 bases). Per germline, CDR1 SEHNR and CDR2 FQNEAQ (reference sequence). This CDR3 comprises 14 residues. Trimming left V 0 bases short and J 7 bases short, with 12 bases between. DNA of the CDR3: TGTGCCAGCAGCTTAGCGGAGGGGCTAGGTGAAGCTTTCTTT. It codes for CASSLAEGLGEAFF.

The chain couples TRBV7-3 to TRBJ2-5; D is ambiguous. The germline CDR1 and CDR2 sequences are SGHTA and FQGTGA. Trimming took off 2 bases at V and 0 bases at J, with 4 bases between the two ends. CDR3 length: 13 amino acids. Written as DNA, the CDR3 is TGTGCCAGCAGCTTATCGTACCAAGAGACCCAGTACTTC. This gives the protein CASSLSYQETQYF.

The rearrangement uses TRBV4-1 and TRBJ2-5; TRBD1 agrees at 7 bases. The J call may not be correct, given that the DNA end is closer to TRBJ2-7. The CDR3 runs 17 residues. The germline CDR1 and CDR2 sequences are MGHRA and YSYEKL. CDR3 amino acids: CASSQTGLSPPSYEQYF. CDR3 DNA: TGCGCCAGCAGCCAGACAGGGCTCTCACCCCCCTCCTACGAGCAGTACTTC.

This chain links TRBV5-1 with TRBJ2-7; TRBD1 agrees at 8 bases. Germline CDR1 is SGHRS and CDR2 is YFSETQ. The CDR3 has 17 amino acids. J lost 0 bases, V lost 4 bases, and 12 bases had no gene match. CDR3 residues: CASSLGQGRLSSYEQYF. The DNA for the CDR3 is TGCGCCAGCAGCCTAGGACAGGGACGACTTAGCTCCTACGAGCAGTACTTC.

The chain links TRBV9 to TRBJ2-1; 11 bases line up with TRBD2. Germline-derived CDR1 and CDR2 are SGDLS and YYNGEE. V was pared by 2 bases and J by 3 bases, with 4 bases of the junction left unmatched. CDR3 length: 16 amino acids. The CDR3 DNA is TGTGCCAGCAGCGTGGGGGGGACTAGCGGCTACAATGAGCAGTTCTTC. As protein: CASSVGGTSGYNEQFF.

The chain has TRBV4-2 and TRBJ1-1; TRBD1 aligns across 8 bases. Germline loops: CDR1 LGHNA, CDR2 YNFKEQ. There are 15 residues in the CDR3. V gave up 0 bases and J gave up 7 bases; unmatched junction bases: 7. The DNA for the CDR3 is TGTGCCAGCAGCCAAGAGCGGACAGGGTACGATGAAGCTTTCTTT. Translating gives CASSQERTGYDEAFF.

The V and J genes are TRBV28 and TRBJ2-7, with 8 bases matching TRBD1. CDR1 is MDHEN, CDR2 SYDVKM, per germline. With 6 bases clipped from V and 0 bases from J, the junction kept 4 bases outside the gene matches. This CDR3 is 14 amino acids long. CDR3: CASSTTGDSYEQYF. The CDR3 nucleotides read TGTGCCAGCAGCACGACAGGGGACTCCTACGAGCAGTACTTC.

The rearrangement joins TRBV27 to TRBJ1-5; D gene unclear. V was shortened by 3 bases and J by 6 bases, with 12 bases between the two germline ends. The CDR3 length is 14 residues. CDR1 and CDR2 from the germline V gene are MNHEY and SMNVEV (reference sequence). This CDR3 reads CASSFKGSGQPQHF. The DNA of the CDR3 is TGTGCCAGCAGTTTCAAGGGTAGCGGTCAGCCCCAGCATTTT.

The chain has TRBV6-1 and TRBJ2-7; D possibly corresponds to TRBD1 (5 bases). With 3 bases removed from V and 0 bases from J, the gap between germline ends came to 12 bases. The length of the CDR3 is 15 residues. Germline CDR1 reads MNHNS; CDR2 reads SASEGT. The CDR3 is CASSDGHTLSYEQYF. In DNA, the CDR3 is TGTGCCAGCAGTGACGGACATACTCTCTCCTACGAGCAGTACTTC.

This chain joins TRBV7-3 and TRBJ2-2, with TRBD1 identical over 9 bases. Germline values: CDR1 SGHTA, CDR2 FQGTGA. The CDR3 has 17 amino acids. V shed 0 bases and J 4 bases; nucleotides not matched to a gene: 6. The CDR3 loop reads CASSLTGTGRGTGELFF. The CDR3 DNA is TGTGCCAGCAGCTTAACGGGGACAGGGCGCGGCACCGGGGAGCTGTTTTTT.

The V call is TRBV7-3, the J call TRBJ2-7; D remains unclear. CDR1 is SGHTA and CDR2 is FQGTGA in the germline V gene. V lost 1 base to trimming and J lost 6 bases, with 7 bases between them. The CDR3 is made up of 12 amino acids. Here the CDR3 DNA reads TGTGCCAGCAGCTTAATTTCGGTCGAGCAGTACTTC. Its protein product is CASSLISVEQYF.

As concerns this clone: Mismatch with germline at one junction end may stem from a read error. The chain links TRBV11-2 to TRBJ1-5; TRBD1 is a possible D gene (6 bases). The CDR3 spans 18 residues. Per the germline V gene, CDR1 is SGHAT and CDR2 is FQNNGV. Here the CDR3 reads CASSLESVRTGCNQPQHF. The CDR3 nucleotides read TGTGCCAGCAGTTTAGAGTCGGTCCGAACAGGGTGCAATCAGCCCCAGCATTTT.

The genes are TRBV30 and TRBJ1-2, with TRBD1 matching over 7 bases. V trimming: 1 base; J trimming: 2 bases; junction bases outside the gene matches: 4. The CDR3 sequence is 14 residues long. The V gene's germline CDR1 is GTSNPN and CDR2 SVGIG (reference sequence). CDR3 nucleotide sequence: TGTGCCTGGAGTGAGAAGGGGGCGAACTATGGCTACACCTTC. Its protein product is CAWSEKGANYGYTF.

The chain combines TRBV19 with TRBJ2-7; D possibly corresponds to TRBD2 (5 bases). CDR1 and CDR2 (germline): LNHDA, SQIVND (reference sequence). Trimming pared 4 bases from V and 2 bases from J, leaving 15 bases between. The CDR3 extends over 15 amino acids. DNA for the CDR3: TGTGCCAGTAGTACCCCGGGAAAATTAACCTACGAGCAGTACTTC. It translates to CASSTPGKLTYEQYF.

This chain uses TRBV28 with TRBJ2-7, with TRBD1 matching over 9 bases. V trimming: 5 bases; J trimming: 5 bases; junction bases outside the gene matches: 16. CDR3 length: 17 amino acids. Germline V gene lookup returns CDR1 MDHEN and CDR2 SYDVKM. CDR3 region: CASSPTIGGTGSHEQYF. The CDR3 region has the DNA TGTGCCAGCAGTCCCACTATCGGCGGGACAGGGTCCCACGAGCAGTACTTC.

The CDR3 protein is CASSPPGVGNQPQHF. CDR3 bases: TGTGCCAGCTCACCACCCGGGGTCGGCAATCAGCCCCAGCATTTT. This chain links TRBV18 with TRBJ1-5; D gene uncertain. V lost 0 bases to trimming and J lost 2 bases, with 8 bases between them. From germline, CDR1 is KGHSH and CDR2 LQKENI. The CDR3 contains 15 residues. The complete variable domain, with remaining parts taken from reference TRBV18 and TRBJ1-5, reads NAGVMQNPRHLVRRRGQEARLRCSPMKGHSHVYWYRQLPEEGLKFMVYLQKENIIDESGMPKERFSAEFPKEGPSILRIQQVVRGDSAAYFCASSPPGVGNQPQHFGDGTRLSIL.

DNA of the CDR3: TGTGCCAGCTCGCGGAACAGGGGCCCCTACAATGAGCAGTTCTTC. Amino acid sequence: CASSRNRGPYNEQFF. This chain uses TRBV18 with TRBJ2-1; TRBD1 agrees at 7 bases. Germline V gives CDR1 KGHSH, CDR2 LQKENI. The CDR3 has 15 residues. Trimming at V came to 6 bases and at J to 2 bases, leaving 7 bases not matched to a gene.

This chain links TRBV5-6 with TRBJ2-6; TRBD2 might be the D (5 bases). V lost 6 bases to trimming and J lost 1 base, with 17 bases between them. The CDR3 has 17 residues. Germline CDR1 is SGHDT and CDR2 is YYEEEE. Written as DNA, the CDR3 is TGTGCCAGCACCCCAGAGATCCCGGGGTCTGGGGCCAACGTCCTGACTTTC. The encoded protein is CASTPEIPGSGANVLTF.